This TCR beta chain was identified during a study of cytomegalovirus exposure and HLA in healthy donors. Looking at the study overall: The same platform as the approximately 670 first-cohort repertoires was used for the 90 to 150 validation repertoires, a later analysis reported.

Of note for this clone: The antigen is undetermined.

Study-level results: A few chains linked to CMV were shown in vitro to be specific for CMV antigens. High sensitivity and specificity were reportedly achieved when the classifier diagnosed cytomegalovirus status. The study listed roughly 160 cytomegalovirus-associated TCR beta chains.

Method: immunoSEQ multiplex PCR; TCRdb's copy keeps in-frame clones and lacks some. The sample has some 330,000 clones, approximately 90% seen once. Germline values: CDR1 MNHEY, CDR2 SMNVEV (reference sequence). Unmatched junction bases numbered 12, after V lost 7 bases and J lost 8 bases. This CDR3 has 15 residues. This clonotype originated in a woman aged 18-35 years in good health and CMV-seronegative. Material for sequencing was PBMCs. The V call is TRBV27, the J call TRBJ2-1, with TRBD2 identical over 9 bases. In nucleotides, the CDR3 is TGTGCCAGCACGACCGGGACTAGCACTCGCGATGAGCAGTTCTTC. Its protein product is CASTTGTSTRDEQFF.